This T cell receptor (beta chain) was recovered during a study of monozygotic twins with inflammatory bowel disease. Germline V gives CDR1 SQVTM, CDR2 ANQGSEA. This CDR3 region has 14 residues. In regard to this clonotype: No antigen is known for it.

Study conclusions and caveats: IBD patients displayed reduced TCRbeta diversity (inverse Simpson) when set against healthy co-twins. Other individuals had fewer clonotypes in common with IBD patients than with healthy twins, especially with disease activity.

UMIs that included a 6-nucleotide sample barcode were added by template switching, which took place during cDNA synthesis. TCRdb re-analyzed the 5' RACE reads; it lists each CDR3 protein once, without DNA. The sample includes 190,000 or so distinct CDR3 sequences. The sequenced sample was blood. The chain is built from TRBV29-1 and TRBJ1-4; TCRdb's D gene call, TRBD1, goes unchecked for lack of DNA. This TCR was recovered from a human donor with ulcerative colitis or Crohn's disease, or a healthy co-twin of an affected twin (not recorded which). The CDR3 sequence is CSVVETGGEEKLFF.